The TCR beta chain described here comes from a study of technical replicates of blood from a handful of donors. The V segment lost 3 bases and the J segment 8 bases; nucleotides outside the gene matches: 5. CDR1 and CDR2 (germline): SGHRS, YFSETQ. The CDR3 totals 13 residues. TCRdb's table, derived via immunoSEQ multiplex PCR, lists solely in-frame clones and lacks some. The sample comprises about 12,000 clones, around 95% of which are singletons, and 6.3% rests with the top ten. The receptor was isolated from a human donor in good health. The chain employs TRBV5-1 and TRBJ1-2; 9 nucleotides line up with TRBD1. Sequenced input: PBMCs. This chain's CDR3 is CASSSGTGQGYTF. CDR3 nucleotide sequence: TGCGCCAGCAGCTCTGGGACAGGGCAAGGCTACACCTTC.